Following are 2 T cell receptor beta chains from one sample sequenced in a study of STAT5B mutations in CD4+ large granular lymphocyte leukemia. Method: immunoSEQ multiplex PCR; TCRdb's copy keeps in-frame clones and lacks some. The table lists tens of thousands of clones, approximately 80% of them singletons. What was sequenced was CD4+ T cells from blood buffy coats. The receptors were sampled from a human donor in good health.

This clone was counted between two and nine times. The chain is built from TRBV2 and TRBJ2-1; a possible D gene is TRBD2 (6 bases). Germline CDR1 SNHLY, CDR2 FYNNEI. The CDR3 spans 13 residues. V was cut by 7 bases and J by 9 bases, with 16 bases left in between. CDR3 in amino acids: CASTGTFVVEQFF. CDR3 DNA: TGTGCCAGCACAGGGACTTTTGTGGTTGAGCAGTTCTTC.

The chain carries TRBV4-3 and TRBJ2-5; tentatively, D is TRBD2 (6 bases). The germline CDR1 and CDR2 sequences are LGHNA and YSLEER. This CDR3 contains 15 residues. V was clipped by 0 bases and J by 5 bases, with 13 bases between them. CDR3 protein: CASSQDPGGGETQYF. Here the CDR3 DNA reads TGCGCCAGCAGCCAAGATCCAGGTGGGGGGGAGACCCAGTACTTC.